A selection of T cell receptor beta chains follows, all from one sample in a study of shared clonotypes between healthy human individuals. Data came from immunoSEQ multiplex PCR; TCRdb stores just in-frame clones and leaves some out. The table includes about a million clones, 60% to 85% detected once. The sample taken for sequencing was memory CD4+ T cells from PBMCs. The receptors shown here come from a man aged 18 to 35 in good health. Some clones in this sample may be carry-over from other donors' samples. The CDR3 runs from the conserved cysteine through the conserved F or W. Each record gives: D gene, CDR3 length, V gene, J gene, clone size, CDR3 protein, CDR3 DNA. The D gene is left open where the match is weak. Only some rows state a clone size, as once, few, many or a class for expanded clones.

d_gene: .
len: 16
v_gene: TRBV28
j_gene: TRBJ1-5
abundance: many
CDR3aa: CASSFVSGNSNQPQHF
CDR3nt: TGTGCCAGCAGTTTCGTTTCGGGAAATAGCAATCAGCCCCAGCATTTT

d_gene: .
len: 16
v_gene: TRBV5-1
j_gene: TRBJ2-2
abundance: .
CDR3aa: CASSLRVAANTGELFF
CDR3nt: TGCGCCAGCAGCTTGCGAGTAGCGGCGAACACCGGGGAGCTGTTTTTT

d_gene: .
len: 14
v_gene: TRBV6-1
j_gene: TRBJ2-3
abundance: .
CDR3aa: CASSETGVIDTQYF
CDR3nt: TGTGCCAGCAGTGAAACGGGCGTCATAGATACGCAGTATTTT

d_gene: .
len: 16
v_gene: TRBV18
j_gene: TRBJ2-3
abundance: .
CDR3aa: CASLPVRDVTLDTQYF
CDR3nt: TGTGCCAGCCTACCAGTTAGGGACGTCACTTTAGATACGCAGTATTTT

d_gene: TRBD2
len: 15
v_gene: TRBV4-1
j_gene: TRBJ2-3
abundance: .
CDR3aa: CASSHTSASTDTQYF
CDR3nt: TGCGCCAGCAGCCACACTAGCGCAAGCACAGATACGCAGTATTTT

d_gene: .
len: 12
v_gene: TRBV28
j_gene: TRBJ1-5
abundance: .
CDR3aa: CASTPAGQPQHF
CDR3nt: TGTGCCAGCACCCCGGCGGGGCAGCCCCAGCATTTT

d_gene: .
len: 15
v_gene: TRBV14
j_gene: TRBJ2-7
abundance: .
CDR3aa: CASSRRDARSNEQYF
CDR3nt: TGTGCCAGCAGCCGTCGGGACGCGAGGTCCAACGAGCAGTACTTC

d_gene: .
len: 16
v_gene: TRBV5-1
j_gene: TRBJ2-6
abundance: .
CDR3aa: CASSGGRSTGANVLTF
CDR3nt: TGCGCCAGCAGTGGGGGGCGATCCACTGGGGCCAACGTCCTGACTTTC

d_gene: TRBD2
len: 17
v_gene: TRBV5-1
j_gene: TRBJ2-7
abundance: .
CDR3aa: CASSSTVGLAGAYEQYF
CDR3nt: TGCGCCAGCAGCTCGACGGTCGGACTAGCGGGTGCCTACGAGCAGTACTTC

d_gene: .
len: 14
v_gene: TRBV28
j_gene: TRBJ1-5
abundance: .
CDR3aa: CASSNNPWDQPQHF
CDR3nt: TGTGCCAGCAGTAATAACCCTTGGGATCAGCCCCAGCATTTT

d_gene: TRBD2
len: 18
v_gene: TRBV6-1
j_gene: TRBJ2-2
abundance: .
CDR3aa: CASSDSASGRFVTGELFF
CDR3nt: TGTGCCAGCAGTGATTCGGCTAGCGGGAGGTTCGTCACCGGGGAGCTGTTTTTT

d_gene: TRBD2
len: 14
v_gene: TRBV6-5
j_gene: TRBJ2-7
abundance: .
CDR3aa: CASSYGLASYEQYF
CDR3nt: TGTGCCAGCAGCTACGGACTAGCGAGCTACGAGCAGTACTTC

d_gene: .
len: 12
v_gene: TRBV2
j_gene: TRBJ2-5
abundance: .
CDR3aa: CASRLYQETQYF
CDR3nt: TGTGCCAGCAGATTGTACCAAGAGACCCAGTACTTC

d_gene: .
len: 16
v_gene: TRBV5-4
j_gene: TRBJ2-7
abundance: .
CDR3aa: CASRYSPGSSSYEQYF
CDR3nt: TGTGCCAGCAGATATAGCCCGGGCAGTAGCTCCTACGAGCAGTACTTC

d_gene: .
len: 16
v_gene: TRBV11-1
j_gene: TRBJ2-1
abundance: .
CDR3aa: CASSRNRLLPYNEQFF
CDR3nt: TGTGCCAGCAGCCGTAACAGGCTTCTCCCCTACAATGAGCAGTTCTTC

d_gene: .
len: 14
v_gene: TRBV4-2
j_gene: TRBJ1-1
abundance: .
CDR3aa: CASSQVQQNTEAFF
CDR3nt: TGTGCCAGCAGCCAAGTTCAACAGAACACTGAAGCTTTCTTT

d_gene: .
len: 14
v_gene: TRBV6-1
j_gene: TRBJ1-2
abundance: once
CDR3aa: CASSEAGLTYGYTF
CDR3nt: TGTGCCAGCAGTGAAGCTGGTCTCACCTATGGCTACACCTTC

d_gene: .
len: 14
v_gene: TRBV7-9
j_gene: TRBJ2-1
abundance: .
CDR3aa: CASSLRTSPGEQFF
CDR3nt: TGTGCCAGCAGCTTAAGGACTTCACCGGGTGAGCAGTTCTTC

d_gene: .
len: 15
v_gene: TRBV5-1
j_gene: TRBJ2-7
abundance: few
CDR3aa: CASSLGSSGSYEQYF
CDR3nt: TGCGCCAGCAGCTTGGGCTCCTCCGGGTCCTACGAGCAGTACTTC

d_gene: .
len: 14
v_gene: TRBV6-5
j_gene: TRBJ2-5
abundance: .
CDR3aa: CASSRRPLLETQYF
CDR3nt: TGTGCCAGCAGCCGACGGCCGCTTTTGGAGACCCAGTACTTC